This T cell receptor beta chain was recorded in a study of cytomegalovirus exposure and HLA in healthy donors. Study summary: A data release that came early held some 84 million unique TCRs from HLA-typed donors.

General study findings and limits: TRBV6-2, TRBV6-3 and some other V segments were unresolvable in 87-base-pair reads. As a later analysis revealed, the rate of TCR association differed by HLA locus, with DRB1 most and HLA-C fewest.

The CDR3 extends over 14 amino acids. Between the trimmed V and J ends, which lost 6 bases and 0 bases, there was a span of 10 bases. The germline V gene encodes CDR1 SNHLY and CDR2 FYNNEI. PCR was performed using 60 Vbeta and 13 Jbeta primers. Under the authors' procedure: Counted up in a later analysis, unique TCR beta chains came to about 80 million, with around 10 million shared. The repertoire was sequenced with immunoSEQ multiplex PCR; TCRdb's copy has only in-frame clones and lacks some. That table furnishes V, J and clone size, whereas the DNA furnished D and trimming. The data hold over 100,000 clones, with 70% to 80% observed a single time. Details on this clone: The antigen is undetermined.

The chain has TRBV2 and TRBJ2-3; D unresolved. Sequencing used PBMCs. This receptor was identified in a female donor in good health and CMV-seronegative. In nucleotides, the CDR3 is TGTGCCAGCAGCCCAGGTTTAAGCACAGATACGCAGTATTTT. Its protein product is CASSPGLSTDTQYF.